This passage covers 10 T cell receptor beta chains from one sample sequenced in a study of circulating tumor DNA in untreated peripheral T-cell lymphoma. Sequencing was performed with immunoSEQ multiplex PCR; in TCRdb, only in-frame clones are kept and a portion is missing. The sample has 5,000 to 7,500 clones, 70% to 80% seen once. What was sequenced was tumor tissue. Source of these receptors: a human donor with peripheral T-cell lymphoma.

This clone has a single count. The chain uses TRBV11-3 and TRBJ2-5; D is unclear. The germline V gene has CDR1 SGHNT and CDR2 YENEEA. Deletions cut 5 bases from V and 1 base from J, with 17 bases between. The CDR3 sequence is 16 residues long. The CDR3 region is CASSPLVGAVQETQYF. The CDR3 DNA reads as TGTGCCAGCAGCCCCTTGGTGGGCGCGGTCCAAGAGACCCAGTACTTC.

The CDR3 reads CASKERVGLYTEAFF. The CDR3 DNA reads TGTGCCAGCAAGGAAAGGGTTGGACTTTACACTGAAGCTTTCTTT. This chain connects TRBV12-5 to TRBJ1-1; D call uncertain. There are 15 residues in the CDR3. Germline values: CDR1 LGHNT, CDR2 FRNRAP.

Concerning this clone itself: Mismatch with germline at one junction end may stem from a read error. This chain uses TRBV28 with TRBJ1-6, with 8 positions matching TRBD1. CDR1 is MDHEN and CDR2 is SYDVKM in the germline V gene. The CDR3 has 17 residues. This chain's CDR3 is CASSSTGAFTINSPLYF. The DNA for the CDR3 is TGTGCCAGCAGTTCGACAGGGGCCTTCACAATTAATTCACCCCTCTACTTT.

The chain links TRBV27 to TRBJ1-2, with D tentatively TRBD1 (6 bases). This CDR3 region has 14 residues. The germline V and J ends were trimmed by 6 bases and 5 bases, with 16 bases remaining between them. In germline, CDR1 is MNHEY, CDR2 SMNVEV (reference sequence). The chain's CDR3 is CASSPRQVGYGYTF. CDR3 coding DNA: TGTGCCAGCAGCCCCCGACAGGTGGGATATGGCTACACCTTC.

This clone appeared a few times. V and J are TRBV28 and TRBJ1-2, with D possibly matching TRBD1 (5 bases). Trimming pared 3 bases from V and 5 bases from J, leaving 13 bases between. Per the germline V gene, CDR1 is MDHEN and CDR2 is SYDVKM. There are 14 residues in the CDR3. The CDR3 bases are TGTGCCAGCAGTTTTTATTCAGGGAATTATGGCTACACCTTC. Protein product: CASSFYSGNYGYTF.

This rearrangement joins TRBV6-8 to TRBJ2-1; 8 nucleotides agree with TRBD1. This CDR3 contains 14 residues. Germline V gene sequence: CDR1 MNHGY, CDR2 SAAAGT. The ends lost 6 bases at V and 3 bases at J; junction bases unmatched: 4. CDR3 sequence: CASSAGTGYNEQFF. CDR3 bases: TGTGCCAGCAGCGCCGGGACAGGCTACAATGAGCAGTTCTTC.

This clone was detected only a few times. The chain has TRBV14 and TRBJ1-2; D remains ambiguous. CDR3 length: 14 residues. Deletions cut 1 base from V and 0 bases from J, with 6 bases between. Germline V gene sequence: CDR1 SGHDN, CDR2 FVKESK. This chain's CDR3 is CASSQGAANYGYTF. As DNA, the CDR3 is TGTGCCAGCAGCCAAGGGGCAGCTAACTATGGCTACACCTTC.

CDR3 region: CTSSSTGAFSGTEAFF. CDR3 DNA: TGTACCAGCAGCTCTACAGGAGCCTTTTCGGGGACTGAAGCTTTCTTT. This chain connects TRBV7-2 to TRBJ1-1, with a weak D call TRBD1 (5 bases). Germline lookup yields CDR1 SGHTA and CDR2 FQGNSA. This CDR3 has 16 residues. Trimming stripped 4 bases from V and 5 bases from J, with 20 bases between.

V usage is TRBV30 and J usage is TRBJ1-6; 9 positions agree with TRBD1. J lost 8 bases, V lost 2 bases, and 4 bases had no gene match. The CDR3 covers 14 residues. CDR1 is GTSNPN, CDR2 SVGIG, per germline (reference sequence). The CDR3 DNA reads TGTGCCTGGAGTCTCGACAGGGGGTATTCACCCCTCCACTTT. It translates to CAWSLDRGYSPLHF.

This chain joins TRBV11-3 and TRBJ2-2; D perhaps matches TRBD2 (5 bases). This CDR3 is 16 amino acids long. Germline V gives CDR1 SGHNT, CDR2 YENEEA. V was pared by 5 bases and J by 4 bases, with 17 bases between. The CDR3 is CASSQNSDPGTGELFF. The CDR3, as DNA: TGTGCCAGCAGCCAAAATAGCGATCCGGGCACCGGGGAGCTGTTTTTT.